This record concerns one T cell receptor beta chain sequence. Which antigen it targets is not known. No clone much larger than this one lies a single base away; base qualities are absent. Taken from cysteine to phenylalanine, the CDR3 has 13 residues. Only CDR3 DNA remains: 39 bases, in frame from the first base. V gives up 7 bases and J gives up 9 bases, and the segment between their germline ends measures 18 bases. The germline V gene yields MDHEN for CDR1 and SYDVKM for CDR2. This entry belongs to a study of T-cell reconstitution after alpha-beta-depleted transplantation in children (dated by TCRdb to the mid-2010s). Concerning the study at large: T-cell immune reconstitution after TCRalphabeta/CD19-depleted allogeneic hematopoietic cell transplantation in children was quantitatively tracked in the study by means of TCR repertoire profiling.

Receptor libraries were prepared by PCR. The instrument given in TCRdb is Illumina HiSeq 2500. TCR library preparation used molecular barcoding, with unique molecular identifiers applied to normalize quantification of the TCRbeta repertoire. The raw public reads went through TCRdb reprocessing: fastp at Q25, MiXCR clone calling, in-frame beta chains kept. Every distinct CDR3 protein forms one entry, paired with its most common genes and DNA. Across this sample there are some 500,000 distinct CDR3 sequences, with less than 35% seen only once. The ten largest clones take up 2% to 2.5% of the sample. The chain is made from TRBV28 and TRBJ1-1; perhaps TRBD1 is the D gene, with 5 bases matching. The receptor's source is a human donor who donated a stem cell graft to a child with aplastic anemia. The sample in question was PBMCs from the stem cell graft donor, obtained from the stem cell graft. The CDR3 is CASTPTNRDQAFF. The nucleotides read TGTGCCAGCACCCCAACAAACCGGGACCAAGCTTTCTTT. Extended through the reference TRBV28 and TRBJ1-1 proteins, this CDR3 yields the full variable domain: DVKVTQSSRYLVKRTGEKVFLECVQDMDHENMFWYRQDPGLGLRLIYFSYDVKMKEKGDIPEGYSVSREKKERFSLILESASTNQTSMYLCASTPTNRDQAFFGQGTRLTVV.